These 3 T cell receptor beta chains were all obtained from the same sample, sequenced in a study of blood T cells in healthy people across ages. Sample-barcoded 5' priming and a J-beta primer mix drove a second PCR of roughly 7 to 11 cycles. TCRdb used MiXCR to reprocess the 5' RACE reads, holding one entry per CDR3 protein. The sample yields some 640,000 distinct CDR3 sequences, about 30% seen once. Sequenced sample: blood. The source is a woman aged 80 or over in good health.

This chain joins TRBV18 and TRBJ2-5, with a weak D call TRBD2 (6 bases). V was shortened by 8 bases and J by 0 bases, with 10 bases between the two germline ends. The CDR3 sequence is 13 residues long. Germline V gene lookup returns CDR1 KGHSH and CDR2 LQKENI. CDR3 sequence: CASQRGNQETQYF. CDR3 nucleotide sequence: TGTGCCAGCCAACGGGGGAACCAAGAGACCCAGTACTTC.

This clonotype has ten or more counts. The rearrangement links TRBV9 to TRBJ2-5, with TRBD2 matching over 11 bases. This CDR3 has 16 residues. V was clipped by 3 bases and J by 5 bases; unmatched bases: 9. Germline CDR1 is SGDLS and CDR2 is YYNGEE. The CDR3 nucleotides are TGTGCCAGCAGCGCCGCGACTAGCGGGGTTGCGGAGACCCAGTACTTC. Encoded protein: CASSAATSGVAETQYF.

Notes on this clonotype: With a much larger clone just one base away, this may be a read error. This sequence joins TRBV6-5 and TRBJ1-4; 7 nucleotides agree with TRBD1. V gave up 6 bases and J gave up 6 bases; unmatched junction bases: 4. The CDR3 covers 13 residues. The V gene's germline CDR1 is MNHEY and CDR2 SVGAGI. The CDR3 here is CASSHGTDEKLFF. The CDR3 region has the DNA TGTGCCAGCAGCCACGGGACAGATGAAAAACTGTTTTTT.